The 8 T cell receptor beta chains reported below all come from one sample, sequenced in a study of T-cell reconstitution after alpha-beta-depleted transplantation in children. Molecular barcoding with unique molecular identifiers was used for the TCRbeta library. Each CDR3 protein gets one entry after TCRdb re-called the PCR reads with MiXCR. The sample gives about 210,000 distinct CDR3 sequences, more than 15% of which show up once; approximately 40% is in the top ten. The input for sequencing was PBMCs, mostly from graft donor cells, taken 360 days after TCRalphabeta/CD19-depleted stem cell transplant. Every receptor here comes from a male patient between 2 and 10 years old who had a stem cell transplant for acute lymphoblastic leukemia, so the T cells may come from the graft donor.

The chain combines TRBV11-1 with TRBJ2-1; TRBD2 matches 9 bases. The CDR3 extends over 19 amino acids. J was trimmed by 2 bases and V by 2 bases; bases with no gene match: 13. Germline CDR1 and CDR2: SGHAT and FQDESV (reference sequence). CDR3 DNA: TGTGCCAGCAGCTTAAGAAGGCGGGAGGGCCTTCTCCCCTACAATGAGCAGTTCTTC. This encodes CASSLRRREGLLPYNEQFF.

The V and J genes are TRBV12-3 or TRBV12-4 and TRBJ2-3; D not resolved. This CDR3 has 11 residues. The germline V and J ends were trimmed by 2 bases and 7 bases, with 4 bases remaining between them. For the CDR3, the DNA is TGTGCCAGCAGTTTAATCCATACGCAGTATTTT. The encoded protein is CASSLIHTQYF.

This clonotype was seen a few times. The chain uses TRBV4-3 and TRBJ2-7; 10 positions agree with TRBD2. Germline loops: CDR1 LGHNA, CDR2 YSLEER. The V segment lost 0 bases and the J segment 5 bases; nucleotides outside the gene matches: 4. The CDR3 is 15 residues long. The CDR3, as DNA: TGCGCCAGCAGCCAAGATTTGGGACTAGCGAACGAGCAGTACTTC. As protein: CASSQDLGLANEQYF.

The genes are TRBV3-1 and TRBJ1-2; TRBD1 is a possible D gene (5 bases). The CDR3 extends over 14 amino acids. The germline CDR1 and CDR2 sequences are LGHDT and YNNKEL (reference sequence). Trimming stripped 0 bases from V and 4 bases from J, with 9 bases between. The CDR3 DNA reads TGTGCCAGCAGCCAAGATAGGGGCCCCTATGGCTACACCTTC. Protein product: CASSQDRGPYGYTF.

This chain joins TRBV29-1 and TRBJ1-3, with TRBD1 as a possible D gene (5 bases). This CDR3 is built from 17 residues. Germline CDR1 is SQVTM and CDR2 is ANQGSEA. Trimming removed 7 bases from V and 0 bases from J, with 22 bases in between. This chain's CDR3 is CSAIRGSGDLSGNTIYF. DNA for the CDR3: TGCAGCGCAATTCGAGGAAGTGGGGACCTCTCTGGAAACACCATATATTTT.

This clonotype was picked up a small number of times. The chain combines TRBV12-3 or TRBV12-4 with TRBJ2-5, with 7 nucleotides matching TRBD1. CDR3 size: 14 residues. V was clipped by 4 bases and J by 3 bases; unmatched bases: 5. As DNA, the CDR3 is TGTGCCAGCAGTTGGGGACAGTACAAAGAGACCCAGTACTTC. Translating it yields CASSWGQYKETQYF.

This clonotype showed up many times. V usage is TRBV29-1 and J usage is TRBJ2-3; a possible D gene is TRBD1 (5 bases). The germline V gene encodes CDR1 SQVTM and CDR2 ANQGSEA. V lost 6 bases and J lost 3, with 16 bases in between. The CDR3 is 14 residues long. DNA of the CDR3: TGCAGCGTCCTATCGACAGCCGATACAGATACGCAGTATTTT. Translation gives CSVLSTADTDTQYF.

The sample holds a few counts of this clonotype. This sequence joins TRBV6-2 or TRBV6-3 and TRBJ1-1, with D possibly matching TRBD1 (5 bases). There are 13 residues in the CDR3. V lost 0 bases and J lost 3, with 5 bases in between. CDR1 and CDR2 (germline): MNHEY, SVGEGT. CDR3 in amino acids: CASSYSRDTEAFF. For the CDR3, the DNA is TGTGCCAGCAGTTACTCCAGGGACACTGAAGCTTTCTTT.